This is a list of T cell receptor beta chains from one sample in a study of early T cells in non-severe SARS-CoV-2 infection. One entry per CDR3 protein, called by TCRdb with MiXCR from the 5' RACE reads. The data contain 34,000 or so distinct CDR3 sequences, about 10% of them seen just once; the ten biggest clones take up approximately 13%. Sequencing used whole blood. Source of these receptors: an adult who was a healthcare worker with PCR-confirmed SARS-CoV-2 infection or an uninfected control (not recorded which). CDR3s include the opening cysteine and the closing phenylalanine or tryptophan. Fields, in order: CDR3 DNA, CDR3 protein, D gene, J gene, V gene, clone size. The D gene is left open where the match is weak. Size is stated for part of the rows, as once, few or many counts, or as a class when the clone is expanded.

CDR3 DNA: TGCGCCAGCAGCCAGGGACTAGAGGAGCACTACGAGCAGTACTTC; CDR3 protein: CASSQGLEEHYEQYF; D gene: TRBD2; J gene: TRBJ2-7; V gene: TRBV4-3; clone size: many
CDR3 DNA: TGTGCCAGCCGCGACTATCTGGACGGGGAGCTGTTTTTT; CDR3 protein: CASRDYLDGELFF; D gene: .; J gene: TRBJ2-2; V gene: TRBV2; clone size: many
CDR3 DNA: TGCGCCAGCAGCCACCAGAAGGGACAGGGCACTGAAGCTTTCTTT; CDR3 protein: CASSHQKGQGTEAFF; D gene: TRBD1; J gene: TRBJ1-1; V gene: TRBV5-1; clone size: many
CDR3 DNA: TGTGCCTGGAGTGTATCTGGTTACGAGCAGTACTTC; CDR3 protein: CAWSVSGYEQYF; D gene: .; J gene: TRBJ2-7; V gene: TRBV30; clone size: .
CDR3 DNA: TGTGCCACCAGTTGGTCAATAAGCAATCAGCCCCAGCATTTT; CDR3 protein: CATSWSISNQPQHF; D gene: .; J gene: TRBJ1-5; V gene: TRBV24-1; clone size: many
CDR3 DNA: TGCAGCGTTTCCCAGAACACTGAAGCTTTCTTT; CDR3 protein: CSVSQNTEAFF; D gene: .; J gene: TRBJ1-1; V gene: TRBV29-1; clone size: few
CDR3 DNA: TGTGCCAGCAGCTCGGGGACAGGGGGGTACGAGCAGTACTTC; CDR3 protein: CASSSGTGGYEQYF; D gene: TRBD1; J gene: TRBJ2-7; V gene: TRBV7-2; clone size: many
CDR3 DNA: TGCGCCAGCAGTCCCGAGGACAGAGCCTACTATGGCTACACCTTC; CDR3 protein: CASSPEDRAYYGYTF; D gene: .; J gene: TRBJ1-2; V gene: TRBV23-1; clone size: few
CDR3 DNA: TGCGCCAGCAGCCAAGACCCGGGCACAGATACGCAGTATTTT; CDR3 protein: CASSQDPGTDTQYF; D gene: .; J gene: TRBJ2-3; V gene: TRBV4-1; clone size: few
CDR3 DNA: TGTGCCAGTAGTATAGATGGCAGCACAGATACGCAGTATTTT; CDR3 protein: CASSIDGSTDTQYF; D gene: .; J gene: TRBJ2-3; V gene: TRBV19; clone size: many
CDR3 DNA: TGTGCCAGCAGTGAGGGGGGAAACATTCAGTACTTC; CDR3 protein: CASSEGGNIQYF; D gene: .; J gene: TRBJ2-4; V gene: TRBV2; clone size: .
CDR3 DNA: TGCAGTGCAAATGACCTCCGTAGTGAAAAACTGTTTTTT; CDR3 protein: CSANDLRSEKLFF; D gene: .; J gene: TRBJ1-4; V gene: TRBV20-1; clone size: medium-sized
CDR3 DNA: TGTGCCAGCAGCTTAGAACAGACGGGGACTGAAGCTTTCTTT; CDR3 protein: CASSLEQTGTEAFF; D gene: .; J gene: TRBJ1-1; V gene: TRBV7-6; clone size: many
CDR3 DNA: TGCGCCAGCAGCTTGACGGTAGCGGGGGACTTCACAGATACGCAGTATTTT; CDR3 protein: CASSLTVAGDFTDTQYF; D gene: TRBD2; J gene: TRBJ2-3; V gene: TRBV5-1; clone size: many
CDR3 DNA: TGTGCCAGCAGCTTAGAAGGGTTCAATCAGCCCCAGCATTTT; CDR3 protein: CASSLEGFNQPQHF; D gene: .; J gene: TRBJ1-5; V gene: TRBV7-6; clone size: medium-sized
CDR3 DNA: TGCGCCAGCAGCCAAGTAGGGAGAACGAACACCGGGGAGCTGTTTTTT; CDR3 protein: CASSQVGRTNTGELFF; D gene: .; J gene: TRBJ2-2; V gene: TRBV4-3; clone size: many
CDR3 DNA: TGTGCCAGCAGTAGTGGAAGAGAGACCCAGTACTTC; CDR3 protein: CASSSGRETQYF; D gene: .; J gene: TRBJ2-5; V gene: TRBV7-3; clone size: many
CDR3 DNA: TGTGCCAGCAGCTTCACAGGGTTCAATCAGCCCCAGCATTTT; CDR3 protein: CASSFTGFNQPQHF; D gene: .; J gene: TRBJ1-5; V gene: TRBV7-9; clone size: many
CDR3 DNA: TGTGCCAGTACAGGGACCGAATACTACGAGCAGTACTTC; CDR3 protein: CASTGTEYYEQYF; D gene: .; J gene: TRBJ2-7; V gene: TRBV6-5; clone size: few
CDR3 DNA: TGTGCCAGCAGCGCTGGTTGGGGTATCAGCTATGGCTACACCTTC; CDR3 protein: CASSAGWGISYGYTF; D gene: .; J gene: TRBJ1-2; V gene: TRBV5-6; clone size: many
CDR3 DNA: TGTGCCAGCAGCTTAGACCCCGGACTAGCCAAGTACTTC; CDR3 protein: CASSLDPGLAKYF; D gene: TRBD2; J gene: TRBJ2-5; V gene: TRBV11-2; clone size: many
CDR3 DNA: TGTGCCAGCAGCTGGGGGGGCAATTCACCCCTCCACTTT; CDR3 protein: CASSWGGNSPLHF; D gene: .; J gene: TRBJ1-6; V gene: TRBV5-6; clone size: many
CDR3 DNA: TGTGCCATCAGTGAGGGGGCCGTGGCCAAAAACATTCAGTACTTC; CDR3 protein: CAISEGAVAKNIQYF; D gene: .; J gene: TRBJ2-4; V gene: TRBV10-3; clone size: many
CDR3 DNA: TGTGCCAGCAGCCATCGATATTATCAGCCCCAGCATTTT; CDR3 protein: CASSHRYYQPQHF; D gene: .; J gene: TRBJ1-5; V gene: TRBV6-6; clone size: many
CDR3 DNA: TGTGCCAGCAGTTACTCGCCGGGGGGAACTAGCACAGATACGCAGTATTTT; CDR3 protein: CASSYSPGGTSTDTQYF; D gene: TRBD2; J gene: TRBJ2-3; V gene: TRBV6-5; clone size: .
CDR3 DNA: TGTGCCAGCAGCTTAGGGCAGATAAGCGGTCAGTTCTTC; CDR3 protein: CASSLGQISGQFF; D gene: .; J gene: TRBJ2-1; V gene: TRBV7-9; clone size: many
CDR3 DNA: TGTGCCAGCAGCTTACAATCGGCAGGGCGGACAGATACGCAGTATTTT; CDR3 protein: CASSLQSAGRTDTQYF; D gene: .; J gene: TRBJ2-3; V gene: TRBV7-9; clone size: many
CDR3 DNA: TGTGCCAGCAGCCTCAGGAACACAGATACGCAGTATTTT; CDR3 protein: CASSLRNTDTQYF; D gene: .; J gene: TRBJ2-3; V gene: TRBV7-9; clone size: many
CDR3 DNA: TGTGCCAGCAGCCAAGAGGTCAATGAGCAGTTCTTC; CDR3 protein: CASSQEVNEQFF; D gene: .; J gene: TRBJ2-1; V gene: TRBV3-1; clone size: many
CDR3 DNA: TGCAGTGCTAGAAGAGGAAACACCATATATTTT; CDR3 protein: CSARRGNTIYF; D gene: .; J gene: TRBJ1-3; V gene: TRBV20-1; clone size: few
CDR3 DNA: TGTGCCAGCACCGACTGGACAGAATATAATTCACCCCTCCACTTT; CDR3 protein: CASTDWTEYNSPLHF; D gene: .; J gene: TRBJ1-6; V gene: TRBV7-2; clone size: many
CDR3 DNA: TGTGCCAGCTCACCGATAAAGGACAGGAGCACTGAAGCTTTCTTT; CDR3 protein: CASSPIKDRSTEAFF; D gene: TRBD1; J gene: TRBJ1-1; V gene: TRBV18; clone size: .
CDR3 DNA: TGCAGCGCCCTAAGACAGGGGAATGAGCAGTTCTTC; CDR3 protein: CSALRQGNEQFF; D gene: TRBD1; J gene: TRBJ2-1; V gene: TRBV29-1; clone size: .
CDR3 DNA: TGTGCCAGCAACGGACAGGGGTGGGGCGGGGAGCTGTTTTTT; CDR3 protein: CASNGQGWGGELFF; D gene: TRBD1; J gene: TRBJ2-2; V gene: TRBV7-9; clone size: .
CDR3 DNA: TGTGCCAGCAGTGAGCCACAGGGTAGCATTCAGTACTTC; CDR3 protein: CASSEPQGSIQYF; D gene: .; J gene: TRBJ2-4; V gene: TRBV6-2/TRBV6-3; clone size: many
CDR3 DNA: TGTGCCAGCAGCTTAGAGCGCAGCTACGAGCAGTACTTC; CDR3 protein: CASSLERSYEQYF; D gene: .; J gene: TRBJ2-7; V gene: TRBV11-1; clone size: few
CDR3 DNA: TGCGCCAGCAGCCGGGACTCCTACGAGCAGTACTTC; CDR3 protein: CASSRDSYEQYF; D gene: .; J gene: TRBJ2-7; V gene: TRBV5-1; clone size: many